The 29 T cell receptor beta chains given below trace back to one sample, sequenced in a study of CD4 and CD8 cells across lung adenocarcinoma regions. TCRdb passed the PCR reads through MiXCR, listing each CDR3 protein once. The sample carries under 25,000 distinct CDR3 sequences, about 50% recorded once. Sequences were obtained from CD8+ T cells from the center of a lung tumor. The receptors shown here come from a female donor with lung adenocarcinoma. The CD4 and CD8 labels of this study may be unreliable.

This clonotype came up many times. The rearrangement uses TRBV6-4 and TRBJ2-1; 12 bases line up with TRBD2. The trim removed 3 bases at V and 4 bases at J, leaving 10 bases unmatched. This CDR3 has 18 residues. Germline V gene data show CDR1 as MRHNA and CDR2 as SNTAGT. The CDR3 region has the DNA TGTGCCAGCAGTGAACGGGGACTAGCGGGCCTCCCTTACAATGAGCAGTTCTTC. It codes for CASSERGLAGLPYNEQFF.

The chain employs TRBV6-5 and TRBJ2-3; no clear D. Trimming shortened V by 0 bases and J by 2 bases, and 12 bases separated the two germline ends. The germline CDR1 and CDR2 sequences are MNHEY and SVGAGI. The length of the CDR3 is 16 residues. The CDR3 is CASSYSSPRNTDTQYF. The CDR3 coding sequence is TGTGCCAGCAGTTACTCGTCACCACGAAACACAGATACGCAGTATTTT.

A note on this clonotype: One end of the junction does not line up with germline, which may come from a read error. The rearrangement uses TRBV27 and TRBJ2-3, with D perhaps TRBD1 (7 bases). Germline lookup yields CDR1 MNHEY and CDR2 SMNVEV (reference sequence). There are 15 residues in the CDR3. In DNA form, the CDR3 reads TGTGCCGGGGTTCAGGGGGGCCGGGATGCAGAGACGCAGTATTTT. It yields the protein CAGVQGGRDAETQYF.

This clonotype came up a few times. Mismatch with germline at one junction end may stem from a read error. The V gene is TRBV7-6, the J gene TRBJ2-3; D is unresolved. The germline V gene encodes CDR1 SGHVS and CDR2 FNYEAQ. CDR3 length: 13 amino acids. The CDR3 nucleotides read TGTGTCAGCAGCCCCAGACTTAGTTATACGCAGTATTTT. Its protein product is CVSSPRLSYTQYF.

By frequency in the sample, this clonotype is medium-sized. The chain uses TRBV25-1 and TRBJ2-3; maybe TRBD2 (7 bases). This CDR3 has 15 amino acids. Germline V gene sequence: CDR1 MGHDK, CDR2 SYGVNS. With 2 bases removed from V and 3 bases from J, the gap between germline ends came to 12 bases. This chain's CDR3 is CASSERGGGTDTQYF. The CDR3 region has the DNA TGTGCCAGCAGTGAAAGGGGGGGAGGGACAGATACGCAGTATTTT.

Of note for this clonotype: At one of its ends the junction is not consistent with the germline gene, which may arise from a read error. The V gene is TRBV6-1, the J gene TRBJ2-4, with D perhaps assigned TRBD1 or TRBD2 (5 bases each). The CDR3 extends over 16 amino acids. The V gene's germline CDR1 is MNHNS and CDR2 SASEGT. CDR3 amino acids: CVSREPGPRAKYMQYF. The CDR3 DNA reads TGTGTGAGCCGTGAGCCGGGGCCGAGAGCCAAATATATGCAGTACTTT.

Turning to this clonotype: Possible read error: a much larger clone is one base away. This CDR3 reads CASSSAGTSGSGEQYF. CDR3 nucleotide sequence: TGTGCCAGCAGCTCCGCGGGGACTAGCGGGAGTGGTGAGCAGTACTTC. J is TRBJ2-4 and V is TRBV7-2; TRBD2 aligns across 14 bases. There are 16 residues in the CDR3. The germline V gene encodes CDR1 SGHTA and CDR2 FQGNSA. J lost 13 bases, V lost 4 bases, and 12 bases had no gene match.

This clonotype has just a few counts. DNA of the CDR3: TGTGCCAGCAGTGAAGATCTACAGATTAACTATGGCTACACCTTC. This codes for CASSEDLQINYGYTF. This rearrangement joins TRBV6-1 to TRBJ1-2; D is unclear. With 1 base removed from V and 1 base from J, the gap between germline ends came to 10 bases. Germline V gene data show CDR1 as MNHNS and CDR2 as SASEGT. The CDR3 runs 15 residues.

The table lists this clonotype with many counts. The chain links TRBV6-1 to TRBJ2-5, with D perhaps given as TRBD1 or TRBD2 (5 bases each). The CDR3 spans 11 residues. Germline V gene lookup returns CDR1 MNHNS and CDR2 SASEGT. The V and J ends lost 6 bases and 11 bases respectively, with 13 bases between them. The CDR3 nucleotides read TGTGCCAGCAGCAGGGTTGGGGAGCAGTACTTC. Protein sequence: CASSRVGEQYF.

This chain joins TRBV28 and TRBJ2-5, with no clear D. The V end lost 3 bases, the J end lost 3 bases, and 17 bases lay between the germline ends. Germline V lookup: CDR1 MDHEN, CDR2 SYDVKM. The CDR3 contains 16 residues. CDR3 nucleotide sequence: TGTGCCAGCAGTTTGGGGTCAGGTTTTCAGGAAGAGACCCAGTACTTC. Encoded protein: CASSLGSGFQEETQYF.

In regard to this clonotype: At one end the junction does not follow the germline gene, possibly because of a read error. The chain employs TRBV12-3 or TRBV12-4 and TRBJ2-4; D could derive from TRBD1 or TRBD2 (5 bases each). This CDR3 is built from 18 residues. CDR3 loop: CASIGPGSGLRAKNMQYF. The CDR3 coding sequence is TGTGCCAGCATTGGCCCCGGGTCGGGGCTGCGAGCCAAAAACATGCAGTACTTC.

The chain's CDR3 is CASSRAGGTNEKLFF. The CDR3, as DNA: TGTGCCAGCAGCCGCGCGGGGGGAACTAATGAAAAACTGTTTTTT. V gene TRBV27 combines with J gene TRBJ1-4; TRBD1 might be the D (5 bases). Trimming left V 6 bases short and J 1 base short, with 12 bases between. The CDR3 is 15 residues long. The V gene's germline CDR1 is MNHEY and CDR2 SMNVEV (reference sequence).

The chain carries TRBV24-1 and TRBJ1-1; D not certain. CDR1 and CDR2 from the germline V gene are KGHDR and SFDVKD. The CDR3 extends over 13 amino acids. Deletions cut 7 bases from V and 0 bases from J, with 8 bases between. CDR3 in amino acids: CATRGNMNTEAFF. DNA of the CDR3: TGTGCCACCAGGGGAAACATGAACACTGAAGCTTTCTTT.

CDR3 residues: CASSQDTKAKNIQYF. DNA of the CDR3: TGCGCCAGCAGCCAAGATACAAAAGCCAAAAACATTCAGTACTTC. The V gene is TRBV4-1, the J gene TRBJ2-4; D is undetermined. V lost 0 bases to trimming and J lost 0 bases, with 6 bases between them. This CDR3 contains 15 residues. Looked up from germline, CDR1 is MGHRA and CDR2 is YSYEKL.

This clonotype is deemed medium-sized. The chain uses TRBV27 and TRBJ2-1, with a possible D match to TRBD2 (6 bases). Germline-derived CDR1 and CDR2 are MNHEY and SMNVEV (reference sequence). The CDR3 length is 15 residues. V lost 5 bases and J 0 bases, leaving 11 bases between the germline ends. The CDR3 spells CASSLSGVSYNEQFF. The CDR3 coding sequence is TGTGCCAGCAGTCTTAGCGGTGTCTCCTACAATGAGCAGTTCTTC.

V is TRBV10-2 and J is TRBJ2-3, with 7 bases identical to TRBD2. The closer fit of TRBJ2-7 to the DNA end suggests the J call may be wrong. The CDR3 loop spans 15 amino acids. Germline CDR1 reads WSHSY; CDR2 reads SAAADI. For the CDR3, the DNA is TGCGCCGGGGGTACGGGGGGACGTGACCAAGAGACGCAGTACTTC. Translation gives CAGGTGGRDQETQYF.

J is TRBJ2-5 and V is TRBV27; a possible D gene is TRBD2 (7 bases). Germline V gene data show CDR1 as MNHEY and CDR2 as SMNVEV (reference sequence). The CDR3 sequence is 13 residues long. DNA of the CDR3: TGTGCGCTCGGGGGGCTTGTCCAAAACACCCAGTACTTC. Its protein is CALGGLVQNTQYF.

This clonotype was detected a few times. The rearrangement uses TRBV10-3 and TRBJ1-1; 8 bases map to TRBD1. This CDR3 spans 17 amino acids. The V gene end was trimmed by 2 bases and the J gene end by 1 base; junction bases not matched to a gene: 9. CDR1 and CDR2 (germline): ENHRY, SYGVKD. The CDR3: CAISEPGRTGPNTEAFF. The CDR3 region has the DNA TGTGCCATCAGTGAGCCCGGGAGGACAGGGCCGAACACTGAAGCTTTCTTT.

This clonotype was counted a few times. The rearrangement uses TRBV6-1 and TRBJ2-6; no clear D. CDR1 MNHNS and CDR2 SASEGT come from the germline V gene. The CDR3 totals 15 residues. Trimming cost V 1 base and J 1 base, with 5 bases left between them. Here the CDR3 DNA reads TGTGCCAGCAGTGAAGGCGATTCTGGGGCCAACGTCCTGACTTTC. It translates to CASSEGDSGANVLTF.

This clonotype was counted only a few times. The chain employs TRBV10-1 and TRBJ2-1, with 10 bases fitting TRBD2. This CDR3 comprises 16 residues. Germline V gene lookup returns CDR1 WNHNN and CDR2 SYGVQD (reference sequence). V shed 7 bases, J shed 0 bases, and the junction held 6 bases outside the gene matches. CDR3 protein: CASIGASGSSYNEQFF. Written as DNA, the CDR3 is TGCGCCAGCATTGGCGCTAGCGGGAGCTCCTACAATGAGCAGTTCTTC.

Note on this clonotype: The junction and the germline gene differ at one end; a read error may be behind it. The V gene is TRBV27, the J gene TRBJ2-3, with D tentatively TRBD1 or TRBD2 (5 bases each). This CDR3 is 16 amino acids long. Germline V lookup: CDR1 MNHEY, CDR2 SMNVEV (reference sequence). The CDR3 coding sequence is TGTGCCAGCGGGGGAGCCGGGGCAGGTGACCAAGATACGCAGTATTTC. Translated: CASGGAGAGDQDTQYF.

This chain joins TRBV27 and TRBJ2-7; TRBD2 matches 8 bases. Germline V gene data show CDR1 as MNHEY and CDR2 as SMNVEV (reference sequence). This CDR3 spans 15 amino acids. J was trimmed by 2 bases and V by 4 bases; bases with no gene match: 7. In nucleotides, the CDR3 is TGTGCCAGCAGTTCCCGACTAGCGCTAACCTACGAGCAGTACTTC. It codes for CASSSRLALTYEQYF.

The rearrangement uses TRBV9 and TRBJ1-1; D is possibly TRBD1 (5 bases). Looked up from germline, CDR1 is SGDLS and CDR2 is YYNGEE. The CDR3 extends over 15 amino acids. V gave up 3 bases and J gave up 4 bases, with 16 bases separating them. The CDR3 nucleotides read TGTGCCAGCAGCGAGGGGCTAAGGATTGGCACTGAAGCTTTCTTT. Translating it yields CASSEGLRIGTEAFF.

V is TRBV27 and J is TRBJ2-3; D possibly uses TRBD1 or TRBD2 (5 bases each). The J call could be wrong; TRBJ2-7 is a better fit for the DNA end. Germline CDR1 is MNHEY and CDR2 is SMNVEV (reference sequence). This CDR3 contains 15 residues. The CDR3 region is CARGFGDRHPDTQYF. The CDR3 DNA follows: TGTGCCAGGGGGTTTGGGGACCGACACCCAGATACGCAGTACTTC.

This clonotype is labeled medium-sized. This rearrangement joins TRBV6-1 to TRBJ2-2; D perhaps matches TRBD2 (5 bases). CDR1 MNHNS and CDR2 SASEGT come from the germline V gene. The CDR3 runs to 12 residues. Trimming pared 6 bases from V and 3 bases from J, leaving 5 bases between. The CDR3 spells CASRRDTGELFF. The CDR3 bases are TGTGCCAGCAGGCGGGACACCGGGGAGCTGTTTTTT.

The chain joins TRBV11-3 to TRBJ2-1; 7 nucleotides agree with TRBD1. The J call is uncertain, as TRBJ2-7 better fits the DNA end. Germline V gene data show CDR1 as SGHNT and CDR2 as YENEEA. The CDR3 loop spans 14 amino acids. The CDR3 sequence is CASSSHRGTYEQYF. As DNA, the CDR3 is TGTGCCAGCAGCTCCCACAGGGGAACCTACGAGCAGTACTTC.

The genes are TRBV10-1 and TRBJ2-3; 8 bases are shared with TRBD1. The tail of the sequence fits TRBJ2-7 better, so the J call may be wrong. The CDR3 spans 15 residues. In germline, CDR1 is WNHNN, CDR2 SYGVQD (reference sequence). Here the CDR3 reads CARGPGGGDKDTQYF. The DNA of the CDR3 is TGCGCCAGGGGTCCAGGGGGCGGGGACAAAGATACGCAGTACTTC.

The gene calls are TRBV28 and TRBJ2-1; tentatively, D is TRBD1 (5 bases). V gave up 7 bases and J gave up 7 bases, with 20 bases separating them. The CDR3 runs 15 residues. Germline V gene lookup returns CDR1 MDHEN and CDR2 SYDVKM. The DNA for the CDR3 is TGTGCCAGCACTAAACCACCCCCCAAGGGGAATGAGCAGTTCTTC. This sequence encodes CASTKPPPKGNEQFF.

This clonotype was seen a few times. The V and J genes are TRBV3-1 and TRBJ2-1; D may be TRBD1 (5 bases). V lost 1 base and J 9 bases, leaving 10 bases between the germline ends. Germline-derived CDR1 and CDR2 are LGHDT and YNNKEL (reference sequence). This CDR3 contains 13 residues. The CDR3 is CASSQAQGTEQFF. As DNA, the CDR3 is TGTGCCAGCAGCCAAGCCCAGGGTACTGAGCAGTTCTTC.